The 14 T cell receptor beta chains given below trace back to one sample, sequenced in a study of vaccination effects on CD4 cells after COVID-19. Following 10 days of culture, CD4+ T cells were isolated. Which antigens these TCRs recognize remains unknown. Clones were sequenced by immunoSEQ multiplex PCR, and TCRdb holds only the in-frame ones, with some missing. The sample lists 35,000 to 40,000 clones; 65% to 80% were seen once. The material sequenced was CD4+ T cells from PBMCs cultured without peptide, taken before COVID-19 vaccination. The receptor source for this set is a human donor who received a COVID-19 vaccine.

This clone showed up just a few times. The chain recombines TRBV6-2 or TRBV6-3 with TRBJ1-3; D gene unclear. Per the germline V gene, CDR1 is MNHEY and CDR2 is SVGEGT. V gave up 6 bases and J gave up 0 bases, with 15 bases separating them. The CDR3 runs to 16 residues. The CDR3 nucleotides are TGTGCCAGCAGCCTTGGACGGACGAGCTCTGGAAACACCATATATTTT. Its translation is CASSLGRTSSGNTIYF.

This clone has only one observation. The chain is built from TRBV28 and TRBJ1-4, with D tentatively TRBD1 (5 bases). The V gene lost 7 bases and the J gene lost 4 bases, with 16 bases spanning the gap. The CDR3 loop spans 15 amino acids. CDR1 and CDR2 (germline): MDHEN, SYDVKM. For the CDR3, the DNA is TGTGCCAGCAAAGTAGGCGGGGCCCGTAATGAAAAACTGTTTTTT. Encoded protein: CASKVGGARNEKLFF.

The gene calls are TRBV3-1 (or the pseudogene TRBV3-2) and TRBJ1-3; a weak D match, TRBD1 (5 bases). The V end lost 4 bases, the J end lost 0 bases, and 13 bases lay between the germline ends. CDR1 is LGHDT, CDR2 YNNKEL, per germline (reference sequence). The CDR3 sequence is 16 residues long. CDR3 sequence reads: CASSLGGGSSGNTIYF. DNA of the CDR3: TGTGCCAGCAGCCTCGGCGGGGGGAGCTCTGGAAACACCATATATTTT.

This chain uses TRBV19 with TRBJ1-3, with 8 bases identical to TRBD1. Germline CDR1 reads LNHDA; CDR2 reads SQIVND (reference sequence). This CDR3 has 14 residues. Unmatched junction bases numbered 5, after V lost 8 bases and J lost 2 bases. The CDR3: CASRTGPTGNTIYF. Here the CDR3 DNA reads TGTGCCAGTCGGACAGGGCCCACTGGAAACACCATATATTTT.

The V call is TRBV27, the J call TRBJ2-7; D remains ambiguous. The CDR3 is 14 residues long. Germline CDR1 reads MNHEY; CDR2 reads SMNVEV (reference sequence). V lost 7 bases to trimming and J lost 1 base, with 14 bases between them. CDR3 nucleotides: TGTGCCAGCATGGTAGGTGTGACTTCCTACGAGCAGTACTTC. Protein sequence: CASMVGVTSYEQYF.

CDR3 nucleotide sequence: TGTGCCAGCAGCTTAGGTGGGGGGGCTGAAGCTTTCTTT. Amino acid sequence: CASSLGGGAEAFF. The rearrangement links TRBV7-9 to TRBJ1-1, with D possibly TRBD1 on 5 matching bases. Between the trimmed V and J ends, which lost 1 base and 6 bases, there was a span of 9 bases. Germline V lookup: CDR1 SEHNR, CDR2 FQNEAQ (reference sequence). The CDR3 sequence is 13 residues long.

V gene TRBV7-9 combines with J gene TRBJ2-7; TRBD1 might be the D (6 bases). The CDR3 consists of 12 residues. The germline gives CDR1 SEHNR, CDR2 FQNEAQ (reference sequence). Trimming took off 1 base at V and 5 bases at J, with 6 bases between the two ends. CDR3 in DNA: TGTGCCAGCAGCTTAGGGACAGACGAGCAGTACTTC. Translating gives CASSLGTDEQYF.

This clone was observed a few times. The chain uses TRBV30 and TRBJ1-5, with D perhaps matching TRBD1 (6 bases). CDR1 and CDR2 (germline): GTSNPN, SVGIG (reference sequence). V was clipped by 2 bases and J by 0 bases, with 17 bases between them. The length of the CDR3 is 17 residues. As DNA, the CDR3 is TGTGCCTGGAGTCCGGCCAGGGGACCCTATAGCAATCAGCCCCAGCATTTT. This translates into CAWSPARGPYSNQPQHF.

This clone was seen a handful of times. The DNA of the CDR3 is TGTGCCAGCAGCAGAGGGGCGGGAGGGCCGTCTGAGCAGTTCTTC. Protein sequence: CASSRGAGGPSEQFF. V gene TRBV27 combines with J gene TRBJ2-1; 9 bases fit TRBD2. With V trimmed by 6 bases and J by 9 bases, 12 bases remained unmatched. CDR1 is MNHEY, CDR2 SMNVEV, per germline (reference sequence). The CDR3 consists of 15 residues.

The chain recombines TRBV12-3 or TRBV12-4 with TRBJ2-5, with D unresolved. This CDR3 is built from 13 residues. Trimming took off 5 bases at V and 2 bases at J, with 9 bases between the two ends. CDR3 DNA sequence: TGTGCCAGCAGTCTAGTTCTTCAAGAGACCCAGTACTTC. This codes for CASSLVLQETQYF.

This rearrangement joins TRBV18 to TRBJ1-2; TRBD1 aligns across 7 bases. V dropped 2 bases and J dropped 7; count of bases not matched to a gene: 13. This CDR3 is built from 16 residues. The germline gives CDR1 KGHSH, CDR2 LQKENI. The CDR3: CASSPTSPTGAGGYTF. CDR3 coding DNA: TGTGCCAGCTCACCAACGAGTCCCACAGGGGCCGGTGGCTACACCTTC.

Concerning this clone itself: This sample includes further DNA sequences coding for the same CDR3. This chain joins TRBV6-5 and TRBJ1-1, with D possibly being TRBD1 (6 bases). With 0 bases removed from V and 7 bases from J, the gap between germline ends came to 6 bases. The germline CDR1 and CDR2 sequences are MNHEY and SVGAGI. CDR3 length: 12 amino acids. DNA for the CDR3: TGTGCCAGCAGTTACTCCAGGGGTGAAGCTTTCTTT. This codes for CASSYSRGEAFF.

The chain recombines TRBV3-1 (or the pseudogene TRBV3-2) with TRBJ1-2; D is unclear. Between the trimmed V and J ends, which lost 1 base and 8 bases, there was a span of 20 bases. Germline lookup yields CDR1 LGHDT and CDR2 YNNKEL (reference sequence). This CDR3 has 16 residues. CDR3 residues: CASSQVIKARAGGYTF. Here the CDR3 DNA reads TGTGCCAGCAGCCAAGTAATTAAGGCGAGGGCGGGGGGCTACACCTTC.

The chain links TRBV7-2 to TRBJ1-5; the match to TRBD1 covers 11 bases. CDR3 length equals 15 residues. CDR1 is SGHTA and CDR2 is FQGNSA in the germline V gene. J was trimmed by 6 bases and V by 1 base; bases with no gene match: 2. In DNA, the CDR3 is TGTGCCAGCAGCTTAGTCGGGACAGGGGGTCAGCCCCAGCATTTT. This sequence encodes CASSLVGTGGQPQHF.